This TCR beta chain derives from a study of PD-1 blockade in classical Hodgkin lymphoma. The table came from immunoSEQ multiplex PCR; TCRdb's copy has only in-frame clones and leaves some out. In the table there are about 21,000 clones, around 86% of which are singletons. Germline loops: CDR1 SNHLY, CDR2 FYNNEI. V shed 1 base and J 14 bases; nucleotides not matched to a gene: 11. The CDR3 has 14 amino acids. Time point: newly diagnosed, previously untreated cHL patient sample. Thawed PBMCs underwent magnetic negative selection to yield purified CD4+ T cells. Comparison samples consisted of PBMCs from newly diagnosed, untreated classical Hodgkin lymphoma. General observations from the study: Reports indicated that newly diagnosed patients had lower baseline TCR diversity than healthy donors did. The causes of the repertoire differences, possibly disease activity or prior therapy, remain undefined.

Notes on this clone: What it binds is not known.

This TCR was recovered from a human donor with classical Hodgkin lymphoma. Input material: CD4+ T cells from blood. J is TRBJ2-1 and V is TRBV2; the match to TRBD2 covers 7 bases. The CDR3 reads CASSEVYPAGSEFF. CDR3 coding DNA: TGTGCCAGCAGTGAAGTATACCCAGCGGGATCGGAGTTCTTC.